This entry concerns a single T cell receptor beta chain. Its antigen is currently unknown. 60 Vbeta and 13 Jbeta primers were used in PCR. TCRdb keeps only in-frame clones here, not all; method: immunoSEQ multiplex PCR. The sample includes about 110,000 clones, roughly 82% seen only once; the top ten take less than 3.5%. These data originate in a study of cytomegalovirus exposure and HLA in healthy donors. Study observations and caveats: It was in a later analysis that TCR association rates were seen to vary by HLA locus, highest for DRB1 and lowest for HLA-C. Some public TCRs appeared in many individuals, while most sequences were rare. In the analysis, some V segments, TRBV6-2 and TRBV6-3 included, were excluded as indistinguishable. Some highly shared sequence variants likely arose as a pipeline artifact.

The CDR3 sequence is 17 residues long. CDR1 and CDR2 from the germline V gene are SEHNR and FQNEAQ (reference sequence). V was clipped by 2 bases and J by 3 bases; unmatched bases: 8. The specimen was PBMCs. This sequence was found in a man aged 25-45 years in good health and CMV-seropositive. J is TRBJ2-3 and V is TRBV7-9, with 10 nucleotides matching TRBD2. The DNA for the CDR3 is TGTGCCAGCAGCTTAAGGGGACTAGCGAAGTCAACAGATACGCAGTATTTT. It encodes CASSLRGLAKSTDTQYF.